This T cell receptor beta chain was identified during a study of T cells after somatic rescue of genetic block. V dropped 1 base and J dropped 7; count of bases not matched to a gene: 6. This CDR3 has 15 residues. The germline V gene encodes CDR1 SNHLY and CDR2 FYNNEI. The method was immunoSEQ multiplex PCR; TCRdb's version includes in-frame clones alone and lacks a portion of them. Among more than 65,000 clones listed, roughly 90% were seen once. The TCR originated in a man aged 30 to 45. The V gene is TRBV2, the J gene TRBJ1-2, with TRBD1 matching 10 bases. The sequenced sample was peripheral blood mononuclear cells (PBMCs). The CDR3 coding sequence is TGTGCCAGCAGTGAAGGACAGGGGGCATGGGGTGGCTACACCTTC. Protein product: CASSEGQGAWGGYTF. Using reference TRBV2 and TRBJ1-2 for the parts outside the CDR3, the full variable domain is EPEVTQTPSHQVTQMGQEVILRCVPISNHLYFYWYRQILGQKVEFLVSFYNNEISEKSEIFDDQFSVERPDGSNFTLKIRSTKLEDSAMYFCASSEGQGAWGGYTFGSGTRLTVV.